This T cell receptor (beta chain) was profiled in a study of cytomegalovirus exposure and HLA in healthy donors. Looking at the study overall: An early data release held some 85 million unique TCRs from HLA-typed donors.

In regard to this clone: The antigen remains unidentified.

Findings of the study overall: The authors excluded some V segments, including TRBV6-2 and TRBV6-3, as indistinguishable. HLA-A and HLA-B allele assignments for most subjects were reportedly predicted accurately using TCR beta sequences. Previous analysis showed most TCR beta V segments were productive about 90% or about 30% of the time.

The V gene end was trimmed by 0 bases and the J gene end by 3 bases; junction bases not matched to a gene: 9. The CDR3 is 17 residues long. Germline V gene sequence: CDR1 SGHRS, CDR2 YFSETQ. Primers for the PCR totalled 60 Vbeta and 13 Jbeta. Some clones are missing from TCRdb's copy, which holds only in-frame ones; the method was immunoSEQ multiplex PCR. The sample contains about 180,000 clones, around 81% of which appear only once. The clonotype originates from a man in his forties in good health and CMV-seronegative. The material sequenced was PBMCs. This chain connects TRBV5-1 to TRBJ1-2, with 9 nucleotides matching TRBD1. This chain's CDR3 is CASSLGFVRDRDYGYTF. The CDR3 nucleotides are TGCGCCAGCAGCTTGGGATTTGTTCGGGACAGGGACTATGGCTACACCTTC.